What follows are 20 T cell receptor beta chains derived from one specimen sequenced in a study of blood T cell repertoires in COVID-19. The data were produced by immunoSEQ multiplex PCR, yet TCRdb's version contains in-frame clones alone and is incomplete. The sample yields 55,000 to 80,000 clones, about 81% seen once. The source material was peripheral blood. The receptor source for this set is a human donor in a cohort sampled during active COVID-19.

The CDR3 loop is CASSPDAGGVAEAFF. The DNA for the CDR3 is TGCGCCAGCAGCCCAGACGCGGGGGGCGTTGCTGAAGCTTTCTTT. V and J are TRBV4-1 and TRBJ1-1; D possibly corresponds to TRBD1 (6 bases). Germline lookup yields CDR1 MGHRA and CDR2 YSYEKL. Trimming took 4 bases from V and 6 from J, leaving 18 bases between them. This CDR3 has 15 amino acids.

The rearrangement links TRBV10-3 to TRBJ2-1, with 8 bases fitting TRBD2. The CDR3 is 12 amino acids. Germline assignment: CDR1 ENHRY and CDR2 SYGVKD. The trim removed 6 bases at V and 9 bases at J, leaving 4 bases unmatched. The CDR3 region is CAIRQSGSEQFF. For the CDR3, the DNA is TGTGCCATCAGACAAAGCGGGAGTGAGCAGTTCTTC.

This sequence joins TRBV12-3 or TRBV12-4 and TRBJ1-3; D is uncertain. This CDR3 contains 12 residues. The V and J ends lost 7 bases and 0 bases respectively, with 4 bases between them. Here the CDR3 DNA reads TGTGCCAGCACTCTCTCTGGAAACACCATATATTTT. Translated, it gives CASTLSGNTIYF.

The chain has TRBV3-1 (or the pseudogene TRBV3-2) and TRBJ1-5; D might be TRBD1 (6 bases). The V end was cut by 5 bases, the J end by 2 bases, with 13 bases between. Germline CDR1 and CDR2: LGHDT and YNNKEL (reference sequence). The CDR3 is made up of 15 amino acids. The CDR3 is CASSKGGGGNQPQHF. The CDR3 nucleotides read TGTGCCAGCAGCAAAGGGGGGGGTGGCAATCAGCCCCAGCATTTT.

CDR3 protein: CASSEARGALYEQYF. In DNA form, the CDR3 reads TGTGCCAGCAGTGAAGCGCGGGGGGCCCTTTACGAGCAGTACTTC. The rearrangement links TRBV2 to TRBJ2-7; 8 bases align to TRBD2. CDR3 length: 15 residues. The trim removed 0 bases at V and 4 bases at J, leaving 5 bases unmatched. The germline V gene has CDR1 SNHLY and CDR2 FYNNEI.

The chain couples TRBV12-3 or TRBV12-4 to TRBJ1-2, with D possibly matching TRBD1 (6 bases). The CDR3 covers 13 residues. The V gene lost 4 bases and the J gene lost 8 bases, with 14 bases spanning the gap. CDR3 DNA: TGTGCCAGCAGTTCACAGGGATCGGGGGGCTACACCTTC. Protein sequence: CASSSQGSGGYTF.

This sequence joins TRBV2 and TRBJ1-1, with D possibly TRBD1 on 6 matching bases. The CDR3 runs to 18 residues. V lost 7 bases to trimming and J lost 4 bases, with 28 bases between them. From germline, CDR1 is SNHLY and CDR2 FYNNEI. The DNA for the CDR3 is TGTGCCAGCAAGCGCTTGAGGCAGGGGATTGTAGAATCCACTGAAGCTTTCTTT. As protein: CASKRLRQGIVESTEAFF.

This chain links TRBV4-1 with TRBJ2-7; 8 bases line up with TRBD2. The CDR3 consists of 14 residues. The germline gives CDR1 MGHRA, CDR2 YSYEKL. With 1 base clipped from V and 1 base from J, the junction kept 0 bases outside the gene matches. CDR3 sequence reads: CASSQAGGSYEQYF. As DNA, the CDR3 is TGCGCCAGCAGCCAAGCGGGGGGGTCCTACGAGCAGTACTTC.

The chain recombines TRBV7-9 with TRBJ2-3, with 10 bases that match TRBD2. Germline lookup yields CDR1 SEHNR and CDR2 FQNEAQ (reference sequence). The CDR3 contains 16 residues. After removal of 3 bases from V and 1 base from J, the junction contained 4 bases not matched to a gene. CDR3 amino acids: CASSFPGTSGTDTQYF. In DNA form, the CDR3 reads TGTGCCAGCAGCTTCCCAGGGACTAGCGGCACAGATACGCAGTATTTT.

The chain couples TRBV7-9 to TRBJ1-1; the D gene is possibly TRBD1 (6 bases). V shed 3 bases and J shed 6 bases, with 17 bases lying between them. The CDR3 runs 15 residues. Germline V CDR1 and CDR2: SEHNR, FQNEAQ (reference sequence). The DNA of the CDR3 is TGTGCCAGCAGCTTTCTGCTAACAGGGAGGGCTGAAGCTTTCTTT. Its translation is CASSFLLTGRAEAFF.

This clone appeared a single time. The rearrangement links TRBV7-2 to TRBJ2-1; 8 bases align to TRBD2. Trimming cost V 5 bases and J 5 bases; bases outside gene matches: 8. The CDR3 extends over 15 amino acids. Germline CDR1 reads SGHTA; CDR2 reads FQGNSA. The CDR3 region is CASSPMAGGDNEQFF. CDR3 nucleotides: TGTGCCAGCAGCCCCATGGCGGGAGGAGACAATGAGCAGTTCTTC.

The chain has TRBV7-2 and TRBJ2-7; TRBD1 aligns across 12 bases. The germline gives CDR1 SGHTA, CDR2 FQGNSA. The J segment lost 4 bases and the V segment lost 1 base, leaving 8 bases of the junction unmatched. The length of the CDR3 is 17 residues. Written as DNA, the CDR3 is TGTGCCAGCAGCTTAGGCCCGACGGGACAGGGGGCATACGAGCAGTACTTC. This codes for CASSLGPTGQGAYEQYF.

The chain recombines TRBV7-2 with TRBJ2-1; perhaps TRBD2 as D (5 bases). This CDR3 spans 15 amino acids. Between the trimmed V and J ends, which lost 5 bases and 0 bases, there was a span of 11 bases. CDR1 is SGHTA, CDR2 FQGNSA, per germline. CDR3 bases: TGTGCCAGCAGCCGGACTCCCAGCTCCTACAATGAGCAGTTCTTC. It encodes CASSRTPSSYNEQFF.

This clone appeared many times. The rearrangement joins TRBV14 to TRBJ1-4; 7 bases are a match to TRBD1. Looked up from germline, CDR1 is SGHDN and CDR2 is FVKESK. The CDR3 consists of 15 residues. Trimming at V came to 1 base and at J to 7 bases, leaving 6 bases not matched to a gene. This CDR3 reads CASSQAFTGVEKLFF. The CDR3 DNA reads as TGTGCCAGCAGCCAAGCCTTCACAGGGGTTGAAAAACTGTTTTTT.

V usage is TRBV28 and J usage is TRBJ1-1; 7 bases match TRBD1. Trimming removed 5 bases from V and 1 base from J; junction bases left unmatched: 7. Germline CDR1 is MDHEN and CDR2 is SYDVKM. The CDR3 totals 15 residues. CDR3 protein: CASSLTGKGNTEAFF. The CDR3, as DNA: TGTGCCAGCAGTCTGACAGGGAAGGGGAACACTGAAGCTTTCTTT.

The chain is built from TRBV18 and TRBJ1-4; D not certain. The germline V gene has CDR1 KGHSH and CDR2 LQKENI. V lost 1 base, J lost 0 bases, and 15 bases lay in between. This CDR3 region has 18 residues. CDR3 sequence (DNA): TGTGCCAGCTCACCACAGGGAGGTTCATCTGCAACTAATGAAAAACTGTTTTTT. Protein: CASSPQGGSSATNEKLFF.

This clone was detected only a few times. The rearrangement joins TRBV19 to TRBJ2-2, with 8 positions matching TRBD2. V lost 10 bases and J lost 4; bases outside the gene matches: 5. Per the germline V gene, CDR1 is LNHDA and CDR2 is SQIVND (reference sequence). CDR3 length: 13 amino acids. The CDR3 region is CATGRGGTGELFF. The CDR3 DNA is TGTGCCACCGGACGGGGGGGCACCGGGGAGCTGTTTTTT.

This clone was recorded once. The chain is built from TRBV19 and TRBJ1-2; D call uncertain. The CDR3 length is 12 residues. The V gene lost 1 base and the J gene lost 8 bases, with 8 bases spanning the gap. CDR1 is LNHDA and CDR2 is SQIVND in the germline V gene (reference sequence). The CDR3 DNA is TGTGCCAGTAGTATAGCCCCCGCGGGCTACACCTTC. Translating it yields CASSIAPAGYTF.

The V and J genes are TRBV5-1 and TRBJ2-6, with TRBD2 matching over 14 bases. V dropped 1 base and J dropped 0; count of bases not matched to a gene: 18. Germline loops: CDR1 SGHRS, CDR2 YFSETQ. This CDR3 spans 24 amino acids. DNA of the CDR3: TGCGCCAGCAGCTTGTGGGTGCCAATCCAGACTAGCGGGAGGGTAATCTCTGGGGCCAACGTCCTGACTTTC. Protein product: CASSLWVPIQTSGRVISGANVLTF.

The chain couples TRBV11-2 to TRBJ2-3; the match to TRBD1 covers 11 bases. Trimming took 4 bases from V and 1 from J; bases not matched to a gene: 10. This CDR3 comprises 18 residues. The germline V gene encodes CDR1 SGHAT and CDR2 FQNNGV. CDR3 sequence reads: CASSWDRGGFWRTDTQYF. The CDR3 DNA reads as TGTGCCAGCAGCTGGGACAGGGGGGGATTTTGGCGCACAGATACGCAGTATTTT.